The present entry profiles one T cell receptor beta chain with its context. Germline V CDR1 and CDR2: SGHRS, YFSETQ. CDR3 length equals 14 residues. Trimming cost V 3 bases and J 5 bases; bases outside gene matches: 6. These data are taken from a study of blood T cell repertoires in COVID-19. Whole-study context: From the United States, Italy and Spain came samples of acute and convalescent COVID-19. Nucleic acid was either cDNA or gDNA, and it came from T cells, B-cell-depleted T cells, or PBMCs.

Clones were read by immunoSEQ multiplex PCR, and TCRdb kept only the in-frame ones, dropping some. The sample includes about 180,000 clones, approximately 81% of them seen just once. The Seattle site enrolled patients during active infection and followed them longitudinally. The material sequenced was peripheral blood. V and J are TRBV5-1 and TRBJ2-7, with TRBD1 matching over 9 bases. The TCR comes from a person aged 65 to 85 with COVID-19, enrolled during active disease. The chain's CDR3 is CASSSSGQGNEQYF. The CDR3 DNA reads as TGCGCCAGCAGCTCTTCGGGACAGGGTAACGAGCAGTACTTC.